These 15 T cell receptor beta chains came from one sample sequenced in a study of blood T cell repertoires in COVID-19. Data came from immunoSEQ multiplex PCR; TCRdb stores just in-frame clones and leaves some out. The sample lists 470,000 or so clones, about 90% occurring once. The sequencing input was PBMCs or T cells enriched from blood (not recorded which). The receptors originated from a woman aged 18-35 years with acute COVID-19.

The chain is built from TRBV29-1 and TRBJ1-2; D gene ambiguous. Germline CDR1 is SQVTM and CDR2 is ANQGSEA. CDR3 length: 11 residues. V shed 4 bases and J shed 7 bases, with 10 bases lying between them. The CDR3 loop is CSVGLRGGYTF. The CDR3 region has the DNA TGCAGCGTTGGACTACGAGGTGGCTACACCTTC.

The chain couples TRBV10-3 to TRBJ2-3, with no clear D. The V gene lost 0 bases and the J gene lost 3 bases, with 4 bases spanning the gap. Germline V gene sequence: CDR1 ENHRY, CDR2 SYGVKD. The CDR3 length is 13 residues. DNA of the CDR3: TGTGCCATCAGTGAGTCTCGGACAGATACGCAGTATTTT. It encodes CAISESRTDTQYF.

The chain carries TRBV2 and TRBJ1-2, with unresolved D. Germline values: CDR1 SNHLY, CDR2 FYNNEI. The CDR3 length is 11 residues. Trimming stripped 5 bases from V and 5 bases from J, with 6 bases between. CDR3 sequence: CASSSLYGYTF. In DNA form, the CDR3 reads TGTGCCAGCAGTAGCCTGTATGGCTACACCTTC.

The V and J genes are TRBV2 and TRBJ1-3; 7 nucleotides align to TRBD1. J was trimmed by 0 bases and V by 2 bases; bases with no gene match: 4. The CDR3 sequence is 16 residues long. Germline CDR1 SNHLY, CDR2 FYNNEI. CDR3 loop: CASSESGTVSGNTIYF. CDR3 DNA: TGTGCCAGCAGTGAATCCGGGACAGTCTCTGGAAACACCATATATTTT.

This clone was seen a handful of times. This chain links TRBV7-2 with TRBJ2-3; possible D gene TRBD2, 5 bases. The V gene's germline CDR1 is SGHTA and CDR2 FQGNSA. CDR3 length equals 15 residues. V was shortened by 5 bases and J by 0 bases, with 12 bases between the two germline ends. This chain's CDR3 is CASSLRTGSTDTQYF. CDR3 in DNA: TGTGCCAGCAGCCTGAGGACTGGAAGCACAGATACGCAGTATTTT.

The chain employs TRBV29-1 and TRBJ2-7, with a weak D call TRBD1 (5 bases). Germline-derived CDR1 and CDR2 are SQVTM and ANQGSEA. Trimming pared 4 bases from V and 0 bases from J, leaving 13 bases between. This CDR3 spans 14 amino acids. CDR3 DNA: TGCAGCGTTGCTCAGGGCGTCAGCTCCTACGAGCAGTACTTC. This translates into CSVAQGVSSYEQYF.

A single count supports this clone. The J gene is TRBJ1-1, the V gene TRBV6-5; the match to TRBD1 covers 7 bases. CDR1 is MNHEY and CDR2 is SVGAGI in the germline V gene. The V gene end was trimmed by 4 bases and the J gene end by 4 bases; junction bases not matched to a gene: 0. This CDR3 is built from 12 residues. As DNA, the CDR3 is TGTGCCAGCAGTTGGACAGGCACTGAAGCTTTCTTT. Translation: CASSWTGTEAFF.

The rearrangement joins TRBV19 to TRBJ1-1, with TRBD1 as a possible D gene (5 bases). The germline V and J ends were trimmed by 3 bases and 4 bases, with 15 bases remaining between them. The length of the CDR3 is 15 residues. CDR1 and CDR2 from the germline V gene are LNHDA and SQIVND (reference sequence). The CDR3 spells CASSMAWGVGTEAFF. The CDR3 coding sequence is TGTGCCAGTAGTATGGCATGGGGGGTGGGCACTGAAGCTTTCTTT.

The chain is built from TRBV2 and TRBJ2-7; weak D call: TRBD2 (6 bases). V lost 6 bases and J 1 base, leaving 10 bases between the germline ends. Germline lookup yields CDR1 SNHLY and CDR2 FYNNEI. The CDR3 extends over 13 amino acids. This CDR3 reads CASRGTSSYEQYF. The CDR3 coding sequence is TGTGCCAGCAGGGGGACTTCATCCTACGAGCAGTACTTC.

The genes are TRBV30 and TRBJ2-7, with D uncertain. The CDR3 sequence is 12 residues long. The V end was cut by 1 base, the J end by 4 bases, with 8 bases between. Germline lookup yields CDR1 GTSNPN and CDR2 SVGIG (reference sequence). The CDR3 here is CAWSALQYEQYF. Written as DNA, the CDR3 is TGTGCCTGGAGTGCCCTCCAGTACGAGCAGTACTTC.

This clone came up a few times. V and J are TRBV5-1 and TRBJ1-1; D remains ambiguous. The CDR3 loop spans 15 amino acids. The V gene's germline CDR1 is SGHRS and CDR2 YFSETQ. The V end lost 3 bases, the J end lost 0 bases, and 12 bases lay between the germline ends. CDR3 bases: TGCGCCAGCAGCTCGCAGACAAGCATGAACACTGAAGCTTTCTTT. Translation gives CASSSQTSMNTEAFF.

The chain employs TRBV10-3 and TRBJ1-2; 8 bases match TRBD1. Germline CDR1 ENHRY, CDR2 SYGVKD. The CDR3 is 15 residues long. Trimming removed 3 bases from V and 2 bases from J; junction bases left unmatched: 5. The CDR3 DNA reads TGTGCCATCAGTGATGAGGGACAGGAGAACTATGGCTACACCTTC. The encoded protein is CAISDEGQENYGYTF.

The rearrangement joins TRBV1 to TRBJ1-2; the table names TRBD1, a call not compared with the DNA. TRBV1 is a pseudogene segment. The CDR3 length is 14 residues. CDR3 nucleotide sequence: TGCACCAGCAGCCAGGGGGCGAATTACTATGGCTACACCTTC. Its protein is CTSSQGANYYGYTF.

The chain combines TRBV9 with TRBJ2-1; 13 nucleotides agree with TRBD2. The CDR3 contains 15 residues. The germline gives CDR1 SGDLS, CDR2 YYNGEE. V lost 3 bases and J lost 7; bases outside the gene matches: 4. CDR3 in DNA: TGTGCCAGCAGCGACACTAGCGGGAGGGAGAATGAGCAGTTCTTC. Encoded protein: CASSDTSGRENEQFF.

CDR3: CASRRTGGSGNTIYF. CDR3 DNA: TGTGCCAGCAGACGTACAGGGGGCTCTGGAAACACCATATATTTT. V usage is TRBV2 and J usage is TRBJ1-3; TRBD1 matches at 8 bases. Germline assignment: CDR1 SNHLY and CDR2 FYNNEI. V lost 6 bases and J lost 0; bases outside the gene matches: 4. The CDR3 spans 15 residues.